These T cell receptor beta chains were read from a single sample in a study of monozygotic twins with inflammatory bowel disease. TCRdb reworked the 5' RACE reads into one entry per CDR3 protein, no DNA. This table holds 150,000 to 200,000 distinct CDR3 sequences. What was sequenced was blood. The receptors come from a human donor with ulcerative colitis or Crohn's disease, or a healthy co-twin of an affected twin (not recorded which). The CDR3 runs from the conserved cysteine through the conserved F or W.

V	J	CDR3
TRBV11-2	TRBJ2-5	CASSLRGAYQETQYF
TRBV14	TRBJ2-1	CASSQDFRIGQFF
TRBV5-1	TRBJ2-2	CASRDSTTGELFF
TRBV10-2	TRBJ1-2	CASSAEHFYGYTF
TRBV5-6	TRBJ2-3	CASSSGLGLDTQYF
TRBV16	TRBJ1-5	CASSHGARESNQPQHF
TRBV18	TRBJ2-2	CASSPLGNTGELFF
TRBV7-2	TRBJ2-3	CASSLLAGATTDTQYF
TRBV2	TRBJ2-4	CASSAGDGAKNIQYF
TRBV11-2	TRBJ2-2	CASSFRLAGGTNTGELFF
TRBV19	TRBJ1-1	CASSGGIRQAFF
TRBV7-2	TRBJ2-1	CASSFPLAGYNEQFF
TRBV12-3/TRBV12-4	TRBJ1-2	CASRGTGIYGYTF
TRBV3-1	TRBJ1-5	CASSQDFRGLTRQPQHF
TRBV28	TRBJ2-4	CASSPGGAEAKNIQYF
TRBV6-6	TRBJ1-5	CASSLLNNQPQHF
TRBV24-1	TRBJ2-2	CATGLRNTGELFF
TRBV29-1	TRBJ2-7	CSVEAGTVGMSEQYF
TRBV29-1	TRBJ1-2	CSVAESNYGYTF
TRBV30	TRBJ1-2	CAWSEASKDGYTF
TRBV6-2/TRBV6-3	TRBJ2-1	CASRNSLAGPFNEQFF
TRBV5-5	TRBJ2-2	CASSLEGGTGELFF
TRBV28	TRBJ1-1	CASSSGTMGPFF
TRBV7-2	TRBJ2-2	CASCRFNPGELFF
TRBV5-8	TRBJ1-1	CASSRGQGIGEAFF
TRBV7-2	TRBJ1-1	CASSLQSLNTEAFF
TRBV5-1	TRBJ2-7	CASSRQGSGYEQYF
TRBV27	TRBJ1-4	CASSSQDRGEKLFF
TRBV20-1	TRBJ1-2	CSALIPPWVDRGPNGYTF
TRBV7-8	TRBJ1-2	CASSSGHSNYGYTF